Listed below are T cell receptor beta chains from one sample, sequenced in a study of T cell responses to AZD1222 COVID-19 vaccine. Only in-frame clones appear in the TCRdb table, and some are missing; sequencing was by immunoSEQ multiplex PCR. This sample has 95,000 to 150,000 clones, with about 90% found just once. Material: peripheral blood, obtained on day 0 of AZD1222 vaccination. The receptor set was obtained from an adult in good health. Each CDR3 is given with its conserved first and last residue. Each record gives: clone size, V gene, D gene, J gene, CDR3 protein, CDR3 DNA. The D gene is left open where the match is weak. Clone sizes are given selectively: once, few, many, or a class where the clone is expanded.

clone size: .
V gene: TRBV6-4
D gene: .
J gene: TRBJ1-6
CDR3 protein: CASSEFSPPNNSPLHF
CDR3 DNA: TGTGCCAGCAGTGAATTTTCCCCGCCAAATAATTCACCCCTCCACTTT

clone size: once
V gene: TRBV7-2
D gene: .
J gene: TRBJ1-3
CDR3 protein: CASSLSGTGFSGNTIYF
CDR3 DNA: TGTGCCAGCAGCTTATCGGGAACCGGTTTCTCTGGAAACACCATATATTTT

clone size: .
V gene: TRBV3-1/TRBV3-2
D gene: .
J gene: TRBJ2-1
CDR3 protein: CASSQDQGEGHDEQFF
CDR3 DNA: TGTGCCAGCAGCCAAGATCAGGGCGAAGGGCACGATGAGCAGTTCTTC

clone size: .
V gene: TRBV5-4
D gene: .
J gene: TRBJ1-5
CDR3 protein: CASSRGGDSNQPQHF
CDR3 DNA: TGTGCCAGCAGTCGCGGGGGAGATAGCAATCAGCCCCAGCATTTT

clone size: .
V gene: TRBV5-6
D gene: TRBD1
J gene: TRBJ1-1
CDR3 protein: CASSLAVRGRTEAFF
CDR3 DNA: TGTGCCAGCAGCTTGGCGGTCAGGGGGCGAACTGAAGCTTTCTTT

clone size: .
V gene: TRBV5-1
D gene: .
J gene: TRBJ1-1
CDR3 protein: CASSLDRLNTEAFF
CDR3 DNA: TGCGCCAGCAGCTTGGACAGACTGAACACTGAAGCTTTCTTT

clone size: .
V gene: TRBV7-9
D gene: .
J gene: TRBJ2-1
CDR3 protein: CASSLMGVHQVEQFF
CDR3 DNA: TGTGCCAGCAGCTTAATGGGAGTTCACCAGGTTGAGCAGTTCTTC

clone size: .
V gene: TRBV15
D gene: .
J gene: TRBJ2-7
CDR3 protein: CATSRARGPYEQYF
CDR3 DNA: TGTGCCACCAGCAGAGCCAGGGGACCCTACGAGCAGTACTTC

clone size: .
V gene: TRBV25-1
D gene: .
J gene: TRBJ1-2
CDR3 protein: CASSDPDRPDDGYTF
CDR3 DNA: TGTGCCAGCAGTGACCCCGACCGACCTGACGATGGCTACACCTTC

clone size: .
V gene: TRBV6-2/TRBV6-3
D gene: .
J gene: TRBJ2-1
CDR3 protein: CASSSGRQGWGDEQFF
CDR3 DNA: TGTGCCAGCAGTTCAGGCCGCCAGGGTTGGGGCGATGAGCAGTTCTTC

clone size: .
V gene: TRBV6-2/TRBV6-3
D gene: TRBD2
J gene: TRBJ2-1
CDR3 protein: CASSPGTSGYNEQFF
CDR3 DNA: TGTGCCAGCAGCCCCGGGACTAGCGGCTACAATGAGCAGTTCTTC

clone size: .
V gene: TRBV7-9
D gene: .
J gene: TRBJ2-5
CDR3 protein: CASSFGQQETQYF
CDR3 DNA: TGTGCCAGCAGCTTTGGACAGCAAGAGACCCAGTACTTC

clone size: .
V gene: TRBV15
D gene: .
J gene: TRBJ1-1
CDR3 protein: CATSSQGGWTEAFF
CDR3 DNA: TGTGCCACCAGCTCACAGGGAGGTTGGACTGAAGCTTTCTTT

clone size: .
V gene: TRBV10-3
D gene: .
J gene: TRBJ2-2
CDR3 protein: CAISESGQSTGELFF
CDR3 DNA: TGTGCCATCAGTGAGTCGGGGCAGAGCACCGGGGAGCTGTTTTTT

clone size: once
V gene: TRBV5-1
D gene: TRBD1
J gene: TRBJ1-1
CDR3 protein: CASSWGQGRANTEAFF
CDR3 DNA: TGCGCCAGCAGCTGGGGACAGGGGAGGGCGAACACTGAAGCTTTCTTT

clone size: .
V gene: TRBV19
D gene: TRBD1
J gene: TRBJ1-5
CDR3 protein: CASSTGGTSNQPQHF
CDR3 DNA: TGTGCCAGTAGCACAGGGGGTACATCCAATCAGCCCCAGCATTTT

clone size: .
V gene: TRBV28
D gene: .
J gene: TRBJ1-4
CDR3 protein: CASSTFGRANEKLFF
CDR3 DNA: TGTGCCAGCAGCACCTTTGGCCGAGCTAATGAAAAACTGTTTTTT

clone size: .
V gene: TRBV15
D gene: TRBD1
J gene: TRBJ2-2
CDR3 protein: CATRLPGQGISGELFF
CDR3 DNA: TGTGCCACCAGGCTCCCGGGACAGGGGATCTCCGGGGAGCTGTTTTTT

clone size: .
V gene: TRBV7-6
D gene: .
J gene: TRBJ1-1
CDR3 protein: CASSLGQSNTEAFF
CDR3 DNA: TGTGCCAGCAGCTTAGGGCAGTCGAACACTGAAGCTTTCTTT

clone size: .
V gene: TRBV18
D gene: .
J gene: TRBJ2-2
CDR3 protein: CASSPLTTPNTGELFF
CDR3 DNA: TGTGCCAGCTCACCACTGACTACCCCGAACACCGGGGAGCTGTTTTTT

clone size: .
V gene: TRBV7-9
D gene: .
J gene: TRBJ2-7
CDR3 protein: CASSVSYEQYF
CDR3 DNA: TGTGCCAGCAGCGTTAGCTACGAGCAGTACTTC

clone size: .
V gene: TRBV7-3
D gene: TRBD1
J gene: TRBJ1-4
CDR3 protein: CASSPSRQGRKEKLFF
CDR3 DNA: TGTGCCAGCAGCCCATCCCGACAGGGACGAAAGGAAAAACTGTTTTTT

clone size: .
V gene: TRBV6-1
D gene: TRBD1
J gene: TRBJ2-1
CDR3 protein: CASSELGQGVGTYNEQFF
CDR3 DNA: TGTGCCAGCAGTGAATTAGGGCAGGGGGTCGGAACCTACAATGAGCAGTTCTTC

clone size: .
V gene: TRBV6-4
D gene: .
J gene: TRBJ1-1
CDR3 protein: CASRDLGGPATEAFF
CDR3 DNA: TGTGCCAGCAGAGACTTGGGGGGCCCGGCGACTGAAGCTTTCTTT

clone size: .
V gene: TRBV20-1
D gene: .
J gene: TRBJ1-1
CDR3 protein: CSASPGNTEAFF
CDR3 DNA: TGCAGTGCCAGTCCCGGGAACACTGAAGCTTTCTTT

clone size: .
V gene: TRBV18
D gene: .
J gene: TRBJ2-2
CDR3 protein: CASSPPGLRNTGELFF
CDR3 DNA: TGTGCCAGCTCACCACCAGGCTTGAGGAACACCGGGGAGCTGTTTTTT

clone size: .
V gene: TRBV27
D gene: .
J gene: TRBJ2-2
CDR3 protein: CASSLSAGLGGTGELFF
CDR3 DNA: TGTGCCAGCAGTTTGAGCGCGGGGTTGGGCGGAACCGGGGAGCTGTTTTTT

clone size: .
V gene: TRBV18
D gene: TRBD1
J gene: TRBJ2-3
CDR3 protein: CASSPPPGGDTDTQYF
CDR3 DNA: TGTGCCAGCTCACCACCGCCAGGGGGCGACACAGATACGCAGTATTTT

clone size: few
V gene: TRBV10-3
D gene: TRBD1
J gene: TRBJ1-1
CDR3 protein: CAISARTGRLNTEAFF
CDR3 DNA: TGTGCCATCAGTGCCCGGACAGGGCGACTGAACACTGAAGCTTTCTTT

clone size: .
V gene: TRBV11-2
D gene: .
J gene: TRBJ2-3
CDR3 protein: CASSLAAGATDTQYF
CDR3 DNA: TGTGCCAGCAGCTTAGCGGCGGGGGCCACAGATACGCAGTATTTT

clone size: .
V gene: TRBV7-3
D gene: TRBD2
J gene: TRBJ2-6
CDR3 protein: CASSLRASGRAGGANVLTF
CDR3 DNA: TGTGCCAGCAGCTTAAGGGCTAGCGGGAGGGCCGGAGGGGCCAACGTCCTGACTTTC

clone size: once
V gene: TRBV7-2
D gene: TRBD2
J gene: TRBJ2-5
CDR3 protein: CASSLEGTSGRTQYF
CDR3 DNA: TGTGCCAGCAGCTTAGAGGGGACTAGCGGGAGGACCCAGTACTTC

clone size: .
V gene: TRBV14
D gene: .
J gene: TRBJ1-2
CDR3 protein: CASSQVYSYGYTF
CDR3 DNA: TGTGCCAGCAGCCAAGTGTACAGTTATGGCTACACCTTC

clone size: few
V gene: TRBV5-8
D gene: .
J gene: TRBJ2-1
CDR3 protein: CASSVGTILRGNEQFF
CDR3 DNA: TGTGCCAGCAGCGTGGGCACGATTCTGAGGGGCAATGAGCAGTTCTTC

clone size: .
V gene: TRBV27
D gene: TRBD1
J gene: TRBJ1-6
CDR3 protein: CASSSGQGASPLHF
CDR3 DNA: TGTGCCAGCAGTTCGGGACAGGGGGCATCACCCCTCCACTTT

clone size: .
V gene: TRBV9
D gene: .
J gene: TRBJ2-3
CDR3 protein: CASSPPAGTTTDTQYF
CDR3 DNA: TGTGCCAGCAGCCCACCGGCGGGGACCACGACAGATACGCAGTATTTT

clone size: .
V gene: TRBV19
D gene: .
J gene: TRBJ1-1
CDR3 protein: CASSILGPGDTEAFF
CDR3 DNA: TGTGCCAGTAGTATATTGGGACCCGGGGACACTGAAGCTTTCTTT

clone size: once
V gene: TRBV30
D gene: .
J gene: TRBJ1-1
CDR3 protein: CAWSGGFGLNTEAFF
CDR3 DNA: TGTGCCTGGAGTGGCGGGTTCGGATTGAACACTGAAGCTTTCTTT

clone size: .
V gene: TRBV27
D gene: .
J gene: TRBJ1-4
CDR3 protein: CASSFREWEKLFF
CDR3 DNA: TGTGCCAGCAGTTTTAGGGAATGGGAAAAACTGTTTTTT

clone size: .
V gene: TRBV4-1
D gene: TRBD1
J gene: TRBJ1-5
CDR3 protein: CASSLRQGDQPQHF
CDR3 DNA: TGCGCCAGCAGCCTTCGACAGGGTGATCAGCCCCAGCATTTT

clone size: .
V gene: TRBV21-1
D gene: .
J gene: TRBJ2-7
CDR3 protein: CASSPALTGNYEQYF
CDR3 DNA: TGTGCCAGCAGCCCGGCCTTGACAGGGAACTACGAGCAGTACTTC

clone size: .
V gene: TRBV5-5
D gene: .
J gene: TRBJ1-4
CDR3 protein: CASSLRPTNEKLFF
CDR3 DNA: TGTGCCAGCAGCTTGCGCCCAACTAATGAAAAACTGTTTTTT

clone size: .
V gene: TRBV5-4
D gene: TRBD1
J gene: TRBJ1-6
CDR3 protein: CASSSGGQGYNSPLHF
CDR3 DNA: TGTGCCAGCAGCTCCGGGGGACAGGGGTATAATTCACCCCTCCACTTT

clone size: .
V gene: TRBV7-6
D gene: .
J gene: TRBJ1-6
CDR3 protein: CASSLQGSSYNSPLHF
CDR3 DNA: TGTGCCAGCAGCTTACAGGGGAGCTCCTATAATTCACCCCTCCACTTT

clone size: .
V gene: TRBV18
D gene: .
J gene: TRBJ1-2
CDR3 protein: CASSPPSGTYGYTF
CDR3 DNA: TGTGCCAGCTCACCACCGTCGGGGACCTATGGCTACACCTTC

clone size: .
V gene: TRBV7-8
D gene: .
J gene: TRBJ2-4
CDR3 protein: CASSPGAKNIQYF
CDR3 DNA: TGTGCCAGCAGCCCAGGGGCCAAAAACATTCAGTACTTC